These T cell receptor beta chains were read from a single sample in a study of patients and donors after allogeneic stem cell transplantation. TCRdb reanalysed the RT-PCR reads using MiXCR and keeps one entry per CDR3 protein. Of 87,000 or so distinct CDR3 sequences in the sample, less than 5% were seen once. Sequenced input: blood, either unsorted or a sorted T cell fraction (not recorded which). All receptors come from a human donor who was either an allogeneic HSCT recipient or a stem cell or donor lymphocyte infusion donor (not recorded which). It is not recorded whose cells these are; they may come from a transplant donor. Both conserved end residues are part of each CDR3. Fields, in order: V gene, J gene, CDR3 protein.

TRBV19	TRBJ2-7	CASSARPGRIYEQYF
TRBV9	TRBJ1-1	CASSVGWGMNTEAFF
TRBV12-3/TRBV12-4	TRBJ2-7	CASSLGPKSYEQYF
TRBV20-1	TRBJ2-5	CSATRRGQETQYF
TRBV11-2	TRBJ1-6	CASSPEGRRNSPLHF
TRBV20-1	TRBJ1-4	CSALSGTGQKLFF
TRBV20-1	TRBJ2-3	CSAGRLAGGPGGTDTQYF
TRBV5-1	TRBJ2-2	CASSLETNTGELFF
TRBV18	TRBJ1-6	CASSPPRNYNSPLHF
TRBV18	TRBJ2-7	CASSPGTGPYEQYF
TRBV7-3	TRBJ2-2	CASSPPWGPGELFF
TRBV6-1	TRBJ2-1	CASSPPLAGGRDNEQFF
TRBV2	TRBJ2-5	CASMGIGGTKTQYF
TRBV5-1	TRBJ1-3	CASSLASADSGNTIYF
TRBV29-1	TRBJ2-1	CSVRTSGGPYNEQFF
TRBV15	TRBJ1-5	CATSRDRQPYQPQHF
TRBV20-1	TRBJ1-2	CSAAGGDYGYTF
TRBV20-1	TRBJ1-2	CSARAWRDWNGYTF
TRBV20-1	TRBJ2-6	CRCRISSHSGANVLTF
TRBV5-4	TRBJ2-7	CASSQDSYEQYF
TRBV7-9	TRBJ2-3	CASSSPPRLAGGDTQYF
TRBV19	TRBJ2-3	CASSIRLAGYTDTQYF
TRBV7-3	TRBJ2-1	CASSLSQAGKGNKQFF
TRBV18	TRBJ2-1	CASSRSGAGGSYNEQFF
TRBV12-3/TRBV12-4	TRBJ1-1	CASSPGSFTEAFF
TRBV4-1	TRBJ1-5	CASSQGPGRDTPQHF
TRBV20-1	TRBJ2-1	CSAGRDKQFF
TRBV4-1	TRBJ2-3	CASSKMWGTGETDTQYF
TRBV28	TRBJ2-4	CASSLGQREVLTDRNIQYF
TRBV27	TRBJ2-2	CASSIRGIGELFF
TRBV4-1	TRBJ2-4	CASRQGRQSKNIQYF
TRBV2	TRBJ2-7	CASSEDETLPREQYF